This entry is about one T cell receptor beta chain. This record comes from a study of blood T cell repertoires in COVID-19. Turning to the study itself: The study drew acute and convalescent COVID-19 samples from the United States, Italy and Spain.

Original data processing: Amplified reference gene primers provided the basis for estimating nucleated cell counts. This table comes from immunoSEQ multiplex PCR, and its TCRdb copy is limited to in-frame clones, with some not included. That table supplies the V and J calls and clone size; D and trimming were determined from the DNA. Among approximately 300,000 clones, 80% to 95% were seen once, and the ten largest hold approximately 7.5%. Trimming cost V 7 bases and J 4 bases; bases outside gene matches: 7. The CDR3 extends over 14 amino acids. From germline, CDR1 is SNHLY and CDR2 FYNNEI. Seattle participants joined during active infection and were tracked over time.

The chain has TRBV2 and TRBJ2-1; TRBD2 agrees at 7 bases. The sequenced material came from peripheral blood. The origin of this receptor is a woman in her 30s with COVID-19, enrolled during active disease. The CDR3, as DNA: TGTGCCAGCACCCCGGGACTACCGTACAATGAGCAGTTCTTC. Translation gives CASTPGLPYNEQFF.